This entry lists 13 T cell receptor beta chains sequenced from one sample in a study of T-cell reconstitution after alpha-beta-depleted transplantation in children. A library of TCRbeta sequences, prepared with unique molecular identifiers, was generated. Each CDR3 protein gets one entry after TCRdb re-called the PCR reads with MiXCR. The table lists more than 200,000 distinct CDR3 sequences, 24% of them singletons. Here the sequenced sample was PBMCs, mostly from graft donor cells, taken 360 days after TCRalphabeta/CD19-depleted stem cell transplant. Receptor source: a female patient between 2 and 15 years old who had a stem cell transplant for congenital amegakaryocytic thrombocytopenia, so the T cells may come from the graft donor.

This clonotype turned up a few times. The chain combines TRBV20-1 with TRBJ2-3; TRBD2 aligns across 13 bases. CDR1 is DFQATT, CDR2 SNEGSKA, per germline (reference sequence). The CDR3 has 16 amino acids. V dropped 2 bases and J dropped 4; count of bases not matched to a gene: 6. CDR3 residues: CSARTTSGRAPDTQYF. The CDR3 bases are TGCAGTGCTAGAACCACTAGCGGGAGGGCCCCAGATACGCAGTATTTT.

The chain recombines TRBV18 with TRBJ2-5; TRBD2 agrees at 11 bases. The V and J ends lost 4 bases and 2 bases, in that order; junction bases with no gene match: 9. CDR3 length equals 17 residues. Germline V lookup: CDR1 KGHSH, CDR2 LQKENI. CDR3 DNA: TGTGCCAGCTCACAGAAAAGACTAGCGGGATTACAAGAGACCCAGTACTTC. Translating gives CASSQKRLAGLQETQYF.

This clonotype was picked up a small number of times. The chain combines TRBV20-1 with TRBJ2-6; 7 bases line up with TRBD1. Germline-derived CDR1 and CDR2 are DFQATT and SNEGSKA (reference sequence). With V trimmed by 2 bases and J by 12 bases, 10 bases remained unmatched. CDR3 length: 14 residues. The CDR3 DNA reads as TGCAGTGCTAGACATCTTCGGGACAGCTTCGTCCTGACTTTC. Its protein product is CSARHLRDSFVLTF.

This clonotype turned up a few times. The rearrangement links TRBV12-3 or TRBV12-4 to TRBJ1-6; tentative D call: TRBD1 (6 bases). The CDR3 runs to 12 residues. The germline V and J ends were trimmed by 3 bases and 10 bases, with 7 bases remaining between them. Written as DNA, the CDR3 is TGTGCCAGCAGTTTCGGGGGCTCACCCCTCCACTTT. This encodes CASSFGGSPLHF.

The chain links TRBV2 to TRBJ1-4; no definite D call. There are 11 residues in the CDR3. In germline, CDR1 is SNHLY, CDR2 FYNNEI. V was clipped by 4 bases and J by 7 bases, with 4 bases between them. The CDR3 DNA reads TGTGCCAGCAGTGGGATTGAAAAACTGTTTTTT. Its protein product is CASSGIEKLFF.

The V call is TRBV20-1, the J call TRBJ1-5, with 8 nucleotides matching TRBD1. This CDR3 is built from 16 residues. Germline values: CDR1 DFQATT, CDR2 SNEGSKA (reference sequence). Trimming at V came to 1 base and at J to 2 bases, leaving 7 bases not matched to a gene. The CDR3 loop reads CSARVHRGTGNQPQHF. CDR3 DNA sequence: TGCAGTGCTAGAGTCCACAGGGGGACGGGCAATCAGCCCCAGCATTTT.

This clonotype was observed a handful of times. The V and J genes are TRBV6-2 or TRBV6-3 and TRBJ2-7, with a tentative D call TRBD2 (5 bases). With 6 bases removed from V and 0 bases from J, the gap between germline ends came to 12 bases. The CDR3 contains 14 residues. The germline CDR1 and CDR2 sequences are MNHEY and SVGEGT. The CDR3, as DNA: TGTGCCAGCAGGAAGGCGGGTACCTCCTACGAGCAGTACTTC. Translating it yields CASRKAGTSYEQYF.

This clonotype has only a few counts. This chain joins TRBV6-4 and TRBJ2-1, with 11 bases lining up with TRBD2. The germline CDR1 and CDR2 sequences are MRHNA and SNTAGT. Trimming at V came to 6 bases and at J to 4 bases, leaving 5 bases not matched to a gene. There are 15 residues in the CDR3. The CDR3 is CASRASGGRYNEQFF. The CDR3 DNA reads as TGTGCCAGCAGAGCTAGCGGGGGGAGGTACAATGAGCAGTTCTTC.

This clonotype appeared a few times. The chain couples TRBV5-6 to TRBJ2-1; the D gene could be TRBD1 or TRBD2 (6 bases each). This CDR3 spans 15 amino acids. Trimming cost V 0 bases and J 2 bases, with 9 bases left between them. CDR1 and CDR2 (germline): SGHDT, YYEEEE. DNA for the CDR3: TGTGCCAGCAGCTTGGTAGGGGGGCCCTACAATGAGCAGTTCTTC. Protein product: CASSLVGGPYNEQFF.

In nucleotides, the CDR3 is TGCGCCAGCAGCTGGATGGGAGGACAGGGCTACGAGCAGTACTTC. This encodes CASSWMGGQGYEQYF. The rearrangement uses TRBV5-1 and TRBJ2-7; 8 bases map to TRBD1. There are 15 residues in the CDR3. The V gene's germline CDR1 is SGHRS and CDR2 YFSETQ. The trim removed 3 bases at V and 3 bases at J, leaving 8 bases unmatched.

This chain uses TRBV28 with TRBJ2-5, with 9 bases that match TRBD2. The germline V gene has CDR1 MDHEN and CDR2 SYDVKM. V shed 8 bases and J 0 bases; nucleotides not matched to a gene: 4. This CDR3 has 14 residues. CDR3 sequence reads: CASGLAGYQETQYF. CDR3 DNA: TGTGCCAGCGGCCTAGCGGGGTACCAAGAGACCCAGTACTTC.

The V and J genes are TRBV6-1 and TRBJ2-7; D remains ambiguous. The CDR3 contains 13 residues. V lost 0 bases to trimming and J lost 6 bases, with 9 bases between them. In germline, CDR1 is MNHNS, CDR2 SASEGT. CDR3: CASSEAFRREQYF. The CDR3 DNA reads TGTGCCAGCAGTGAAGCATTTAGGCGCGAGCAGTACTTC.

This clonotype showed up just a few times. V usage is TRBV7-2 and J usage is TRBJ2-3; TRBD1 agrees at 7 bases. Trimming removed 5 bases from V and 7 bases from J; junction bases left unmatched: 6. The CDR3 runs to 13 residues. The germline CDR1 and CDR2 sequences are SGHTA and FQGNSA. CDR3 sequence (DNA): TGTGCCAGCAGCCCGGGACAGCTGAATACGCAGTATTTT. It translates to CASSPGQLNTQYF.